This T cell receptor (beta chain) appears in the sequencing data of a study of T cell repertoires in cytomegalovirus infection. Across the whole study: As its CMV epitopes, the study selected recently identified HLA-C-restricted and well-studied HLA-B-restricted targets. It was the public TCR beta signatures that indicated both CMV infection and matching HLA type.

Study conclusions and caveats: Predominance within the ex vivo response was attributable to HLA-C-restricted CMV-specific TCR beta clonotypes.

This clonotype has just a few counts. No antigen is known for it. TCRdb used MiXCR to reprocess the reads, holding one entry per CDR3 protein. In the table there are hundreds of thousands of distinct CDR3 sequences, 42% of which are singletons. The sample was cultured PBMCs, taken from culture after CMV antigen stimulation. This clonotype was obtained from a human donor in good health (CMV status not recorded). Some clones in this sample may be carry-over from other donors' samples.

CDR3 sequence: CASSHYPGQYYEQYF. The CDR3 DNA reads as TGCGCCAGCAGCCATTACCCGGGACAGTACTACGAGCAGTACTTC. The chain carries TRBV4-3 and TRBJ2-7; 7 bases match TRBD1. Germline CDR1 LGHNA, CDR2 YSLEER. V was pared by 3 bases and J by 3 bases, with 8 bases of the junction left unmatched. The CDR3 is 15 residues long.